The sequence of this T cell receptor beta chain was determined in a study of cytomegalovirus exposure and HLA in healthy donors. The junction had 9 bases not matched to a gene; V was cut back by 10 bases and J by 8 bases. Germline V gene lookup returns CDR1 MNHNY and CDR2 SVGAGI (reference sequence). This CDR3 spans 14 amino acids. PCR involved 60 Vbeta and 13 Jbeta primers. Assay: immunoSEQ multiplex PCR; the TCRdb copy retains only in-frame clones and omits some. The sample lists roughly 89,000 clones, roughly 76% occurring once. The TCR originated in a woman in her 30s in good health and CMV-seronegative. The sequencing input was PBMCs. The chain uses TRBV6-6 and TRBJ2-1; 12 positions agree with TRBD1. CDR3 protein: CATVRDRGLHEQFF. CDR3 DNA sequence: TGTGCCACCGTCCGGGACAGGGGGCTCCATGAGCAGTTCTTC.